This TCR beta chain is drawn from a study of CD8 T cells in Susac syndrome (dated by TCRdb to the late 2010s). Turning to the overall study: Among the sequenced Susac syndrome patients, more than five had clinically active disease and 8 or 9 were in clinical remission. The study used repertoire sequencing to test whether antigen drove CD8+ T cell activation and differentiation in Susac syndrome. At blood withdrawal, Susac syndrome patients were either therapy-naive, taking corticosteroids (in some cases with IVIg as well), or taking IVIg alone.

The study at large found these results: In the CD4+ T cell repertoire of Susac syndrome patients, clonal expansion was not detected. The number of individuals in the TCR sequencing and HLA analysis was acknowledged as relatively small.

RNA was extracted using the RNeasy kit, and roughly 0.5 to 1 microgram was reverse transcribed with random hexamers. The immunoSEQ multiplex PCR assay, covering 54 Vbeta and 13 Jbeta segments, was used to amplify TCR beta CDR3 regions. Bias from PCR amplification was corrected by using a synthetic template baseline for primer optimization and for computational correction. The source study handled its data this way. Reads were assigned to V, D and J genes according to IMGT and analyzed in immunoSEQ Analyzer, with only productive sequences retained. Clonality was calculated as one minus the Shannon entropy normalized by log2 of the number of productive unique sequences. For each patient and control, public and private clones were evaluated among the 100 most prevalent clones. Clones were defined as Susac-specific when absent from the healthy and MS cohorts, from some 1,100 published viral clones and from other ImmuneACCESS disease sequences. The public reads were run again by TCRdb, first through fastp at Q25 and then through MiXCR, and only productive beta chains were kept. Rows merge per CDR3 protein into single entries with the most common DNA and genes. None of the V and J calls come from the authors' own analysis; TCRdb made them. The sample table records about 180,000 distinct CDR3 sequences; roughly 94% of these occur just once. The leading ten clones occupy more than 0.095% of the sample.

Peripheral blood CD8+ and CD4+ T cells from healthy donors, Susac syndrome patients and multiple sclerosis patients were profiled using high-throughput TCR beta sequencing. Susac syndrome patients met recently defined diagnostic criteria for definite or probable disease. Bulk CD8+ and CD4+ T cells were purified by magnetic negative isolation, while CD8+ TEMRA cells were enriched using FACS. Blood was collected in EDTA tubes and processed within 24 hours, with PBMCs isolated through density gradient centrifugation. PBMCs destined for TCR sequencing were cryopreserved in liquid nitrogen and later thawed in a 37 °C water bath. The sorted or isolated CD4+, CD8+ and CD8+ TEMRA cells reached a purity of at least 90%. Taken from the germline V gene, the CDR1 and CDR2 loops are SQVTM and ANQGSEA. Ends trimmed: V by 4 bases, J by 4 bases; bases unmatched to a gene: 3. Measured from the cysteine to the phenylalanine, the CDR3 is 12 residues long. The read is trimmed to its CDR3 DNA, 36 bases read in frame from base 1.

On this clonotype: Its antigen remains unidentified. No per-base quality is available; no much larger clone lies one base away.

The sample taken for sequencing was CD4+ T cells from PBMCs. The rearranged segments are TRBV29-1 and TRBJ2-7; 8 central bases correspond to TRBD2. The TCR originated in a human donor with Susac syndrome. The DNA sequence is given as TGCAGCGTTGTCGGGGGGGCTTACGAGCAGTACTTC. It translates to CSVVGGAYEQYF.